Given below is one T cell receptor (beta chain) in context. Per the study methods: Nucleated cell number was recorded as an estimate derived from reference gene primer amplification. Repertoires were generated with immunoSEQ multiplex PCR, while TCRdb's copy carries only in-frame clones and drops some. V and J calls and clone size are those listed in that table; D and trimming were worked out from the DNA. The sample records some 87,000 clones, around 87% being singletons. These data come from a study of blood T cell repertoires in COVID-19. Study as a whole: Sites across the United States, Italy and Spain contributed samples from acute and convalescent COVID-19. PBMCs, B-cell-depleted T cells, or T cells provided the cDNA or gDNA that made up the material.

The CDR3 contains 13 residues. Trimming took 6 bases from V and 3 from J, leaving 9 bases between them. This TCR came from a human donor in a cohort sampled during active COVID-19. The sample taken for sequencing was peripheral blood. V usage is TRBV12-3 or TRBV12-4 and J usage is TRBJ1-5; tentatively, D is TRBD1 (5 bases). CDR3 nucleotide sequence: TGTGCCAGCAGCCCAGGGTACAATCAGCCCCAGCATTTT. It codes for CASSPGYNQPQHF.